The rows below give T cell receptor beta chains drawn from one sample of a study of CD8+CD57+ T cells in acquired aplastic anemia. A single record per CDR3 protein comes from TCRdb applying MiXCR to the reads. This table has approximately 180,000 distinct CDR3 sequences, around half appearing once. Specimen: sorted CD4+, CD8+, or CD8+CD57+ T cells (not recorded which) from PBMCs. The receptor set was obtained from a human donor with aplastic anemia. Both conserved end residues are trimmed from each CDR3.

V: TRBV6-1
J: TRBJ1-5
CDR3: ATQGDSNQPQH

V: TRBV7-6
J: TRBJ2-2
CDR3: ASSLVQTGELF

V: TRBV9
J: TRBJ2-3
CDR3: ASSGTTTDTQY

V: TRBV19
J: TRBJ1-1
CDR3: ASVQGAEAF

V: TRBV7-9
J: TRBJ2-2
CDR3: ASSLDMSAELF

V: TRBV5-1
J: TRBJ2-6
CDR3: ASSSTSSGANVLT

V: TRBV29-1
J: TRBJ1-1
CDR3: SVVRQNTEAF

V: TRBV18
J: TRBJ2-5
CDR3: ASSPPPIQETQY

V: TRBV20-1
J: TRBJ2-3
CDR3: SARVAGGTDTQY

V: TRBV7-2
J: TRBJ2-7
CDR3: ASSLGGGGSYGQY

V: TRBV2
J: TRBJ1-1
CDR3: ASRPADRGEAF

V: TRBV6-1
J: TRBJ2-7
CDR3: ASRTGSTEQY

V: TRBV15
J: TRBJ1-4
CDR3: ATSRPQAINEKLF

V: TRBV29-1
J: TRBJ2-3
CDR3: SADTQY

V: TRBV7-3
J: TRBJ2-7
CDR3: ASSTPSSYEQY

V: TRBV29-1
J: TRBJ1-2
CDR3: SVESLGYGYT

V: TRBV20-1
J: TRBJ1-4
CDR3: SFSWFGEKLF

V: TRBV12-3/TRBV12-4
J: TRBJ1-1
CDR3: ASGRGPMNTEAF

V: TRBV25-1
J: TRBJ1-3
CDR3: ASSAGVAGNTIY

V: TRBV4-3
J: TRBJ2-1
CDR3: ASSRILAGSHNEQF

V: TRBV2
J: TRBJ2-7
CDR3: ASSGSVVPTKQY

V: TRBV24-1
J: TRBJ1-2
CDR3: ATSDFAGIGYT

V: TRBV6-5
J: TRBJ1-6
CDR3: ASSYSNGDNSPLH

V: TRBV20-1
J: TRBJ1-1
CDR3: SASSGTRNTEAF

V: TRBV24-1
J: TRBJ1-2
CDR3: ATSDGRYGYT

V: TRBV11-2
J: TRBJ2-7
CDR3: ASSLYVASGSFTSYEQY

V: TRBV7-8
J: TRBJ2-7
CDR3: ASSFGWTAVYEQY

V: TRBV6-1
J: TRBJ1-2
CDR3: ASSEGDSIYPYGYT

V: TRBV9
J: TRBJ2-1
CDR3: ASSVPSGGAVNEQF

V: TRBV19
J: TRBJ1-5
CDR3: ASSMDREGDQPQH

V: TRBV7-6
J: TRBJ2-7
CDR3: ASSPNSGPSSYEQY

V: TRBV7-9
J: TRBJ1-1
CDR3: ASTTTRNTEAF

V: TRBV19
J: TRBJ1-4
CDR3: ASSTSTAAATNEKLF

V: TRBV19
J: TRBJ2-5
CDR3: ASADRSTAQETQY

V: TRBV2
J: TRBJ2-7
CDR3: ASRLAESYEQY

V: TRBV20-1
J: TRBJ2-3
CDR3: SARVSDTQY

V: TRBV7-2
J: TRBJ1-4
CDR3: ASSLIMGTGEKLF

V: TRBV25-1
J: TRBJ2-2
CDR3: ASSPSSLERGGSAAGELF

V: TRBV2
J: TRBJ1-6
CDR3: ASSDVEAYNSPLH

V: TRBV10-2
J: TRBJ2-7
CDR3: ASSENSGSYEQY

V: TRBV4-3
J: TRBJ2-3
CDR3: ASSQDPRGGGTDTQY

V: TRBV6-1
J: TRBJ2-5
CDR3: ASNEGGTSAETQY

V: TRBV4-1
J: TRBJ1-2
CDR3: ASSQPGLQLY